The source of this T cell receptor beta chain is a study of cytomegalovirus exposure and HLA in healthy donors. Study-level points and caveats: In vitro experiments confirmed that a few CMV-associated chains were specific for CMV antigens. A later analysis linked more than 15,000 TCR beta sequences to HLA alleles at 0.05 false discovery rate. Reportedly, diagnosis of cytomegalovirus status by the classifier showed high specificity and sensitivity. Later on, a genetic analysis was performed. It linked a missense variant in DCLRE1C with V- and J-gene trimming of TCR beta.

Use of 60 Vbeta and 13 Jbeta primers characterized the PCR. TCRdb's table, derived via immunoSEQ multiplex PCR, lists solely in-frame clones and lacks some. The data contain fewer than 150,000 clones, around 78% of them seen just once; the ten biggest clones take up 5.5% to 7%. About this clone: The antigen remains unidentified.

Sequencing was carried out using PBMCs. The TCR originated in a woman aged 40 to 50 in good health and CMV-seropositive.

CDR3 protein: CASSLRSGVTYEQYF. The CDR3 bases are TGCGCCAGCAGCCTAAGGAGCGGGGTTACCTACGAGCAGTACTTC. The chain recombines TRBV4-1 with TRBJ2-7, with 7 bases identical to TRBD2. The V segment lost 4 bases and the J segment 2 bases; nucleotides outside the gene matches: 8. The CDR3 loop spans 15 amino acids. Germline-derived CDR1 and CDR2 are MGHRA and YSYEKL.